The T cell receptor (beta chain) under discussion was sequenced for a study of identical twins. Looked up from germline, CDR1 is SGHRS and CDR2 is YFSETQ. This CDR3 region has 13 residues. Trimming shortened V by 0 bases and J by 4 bases, and 5 bases separated the two germline ends. This clonotype was observed at least ten times. Using its own MiXCR run on the 5' RACE reads, TCRdb lists one record per CDR3 protein. The sample contains a few hundred thousand distinct CDR3 sequences, about 10% of which appear only once. The chain has TRBV5-1 and TRBJ2-1; D remains ambiguous. What was sequenced was naive T cells sorted from blood. The TCR sequence derives from a woman aged 45-60 years in good health. The CDR3 loop is CASSLERYNEQFF. CDR3 in DNA: TGCGCCAGCAGCTTGGAGAGATACAATGAGCAGTTCTTC.